Sequencing of this TCR beta chain was carried out in a study of cytomegalovirus exposure and HLA in healthy donors. Study results and limitations: It is likely that the observed cluster of highly shared sequence variants was a sequencing artifact. Previous analysis showed most TCR beta V segments were productive about 87% or about 30% of the time.

Healthy donors of bone marrow made up the group. A few counts support this clone. No antigen is known for it. Both 60 Vbeta primers and 13 Jbeta primers went into the PCR. Profiling relied on immunoSEQ multiplex PCR, and the TCRdb table lists in-frame clones only, not all of them. This sample has 150,000 or so clones, with around 79% found just once. The germline V gene encodes CDR1 MNHNS and CDR2 SASEGT. The V gene end was trimmed by 6 bases and the J gene end by 1 base; junction bases not matched to a gene: 4. This CDR3 has 15 residues. The source is a man aged 35-49 years in good health and CMV-seropositive. The sequenced sample was PBMCs. This chain connects TRBV6-1 to TRBJ2-3, with 10 bases lining up with TRBD2. The CDR3 loop is CASRGGLAGTDTQYF. CDR3 DNA: TGTGCCAGCAGGGGTGGACTAGCGGGCACAGATACGCAGTATTTT.